The rows below give T cell receptor beta chains drawn from one sample of a study of T-cell reconstitution after alpha-beta-depleted transplantation in children. MiXCR, run by TCRdb on the PCR reads, gives a single entry per CDR3 protein. The sample carries 90,000 to 130,000 distinct CDR3 sequences, over 9% recorded once. The sequencing here drew on PBMCs, taken before TCRalphabeta/CD19-depleted stem cell transplant. Every receptor here comes from a boy between 2 and 10 years old with acute lymphoblastic leukemia, due to receive a stem cell transplant. Each CDR3 is given with its conserved first and last residue. D genes are given only for firm matches. Expanded clones get a size class; other rows say once, few or many, or leave the size out.

TRBJ2-7 | 14 | - | TRBD1 | TRBV9 | CASSADRGNYEQYF | TGTGCCAGCAGCGCGGACAGGGGAAACTACGAGCAGTACTTC
TRBJ2-6 | 17 | many | - | TRBV6-5 | CASSLTGTNSGANVLTF | TGTGCCAGCAGTTTAACAGGGACTAACTCTGGGGCCAACGTCCTGACTTTC
TRBJ2-6 | 19 | few | - | TRBV4-1 | CASSQGRAGLGSGANVLTF | TGCGCCAGCAGCCAAGGGCGGGCAGGGCTGGGGTCTGGGGCCAACGTCCTGACTTTC
TRBJ2-3 | 16 | many | TRBD1 | TRBV12-3/TRBV12-4 | CASSRTTGASTDTQYF | TGTGCCAGCAGTCGGACGACAGGGGCCAGCACAGATACGCAGTATTTT
TRBJ1-2 | 13 | - | TRBD1 | TRBV20-1 | CSARRQGERGYTF | TGCAGTGCTAGGCGACAGGGAGAAAGGGGCTACACCTTC
TRBJ1-5 | 18 | - | - | TRBV6-7 | CASSRSNCGRVSNQPQHF | TGTGCCAGCAGCCGGTCGAATTGCGGGAGGGTGAGCAATCAGCCCCAGCATTTT
TRBJ2-1 | 13 | few | - | TRBV19 | CASSPTRAPVEFF | TGTGCCAGCTCCCCCACTCGGGCTCCCGTGGAGTTCTTC
TRBJ1-1 | 14 | many | - | TRBV5-1 | CASSRGTVNTEAFF | TGCGCCAGCAGCAGAGGGACGGTGAACACTGAAGCTTTCTTT
TRBJ1-4 | 14 | few | - | TRBV7-2 | CASSSRGDDEKLFF | TGTGCCAGCAGCTCCAGGGGAGATGATGAAAAACTGTTTTTT
TRBJ2-2 | 16 | few | - | TRBV6-1 | CASNLPGTTNTGELFF | TGTGCCAGCAACCTTCCCGGGACAACTAACACCGGGGAGCTGTTTTTT
TRBJ2-5 | 14 | - | TRBD1 | TRBV5-1 | CASSLGQGAGTQYF | TGCGCCAGCAGCTTGGGACAGGGGGCCGGGACCCAGTACTTC
TRBJ1-2 | 16 | many | - | TRBV6-5 | CATLAAGERKNYGYTF | TGTGCCACTCTCGCGGCAGGGGAAAGGAAGAACTATGGCTACACCTTC
TRBJ2-2 | 14 | few | - | TRBV12-3/TRBV12-4 | CASTFRVNTGELFF | TGTGCCAGCACTTTCAGGGTGAACACCGGGGAGCTGTTTTTT
TRBJ2-1 | 13 | few | - | TRBV24-1 | CATSEEGDNEQFF | TGTGCCACCAGTGAGGAGGGGGACAATGAGCAGTTCTTC
TRBJ2-7 | 15 | few | - | TRBV12-3/TRBV12-4 | CASSPIISGNYEQYF | TGTGCCAGCAGTCCCATCATCTCGGGAAATTACGAGCAGTACTTC
TRBJ2-5 | 15 | few | TRBD2 | TRBV18 | CASSPASGLEETQYF | TGTGCCAGCTCACCTGCTAGCGGGCTTGAAGAGACCCAGTACTTC
TRBJ1-1 | 16 | few | TRBD1 | TRBV6-5 | CASSKSTGVANTEAFF | TGTGCCAGCAGTAAATCGACAGGGGTCGCGAACACTGAAGCTTTCTTT